This T cell receptor beta chain was found in a study of somatic mutations in cytotoxic T cells in rheumatoid arthritis. From germline, CDR1 is SGHNT and CDR2 YENEEA. V was shortened by 0 bases and J by 2 bases, with 14 bases between the two germline ends. CDR3 length: 16 residues. About this clone: Antigen unknown.

Overall study findings and caveats: CD8+ T-cell clonality did not differ significantly between rheumatoid arthritis patients and age-matched healthy controls. Nothing was done to adjust for multiple comparisons when TRBV07 showed up slightly less in rheumatoid arthritis patients.

The protocol was immunoSEQ multiplex PCR, while the TCRdb copy is restricted to in-frame clones and leaves out a portion. The sample carries 25,000 to 30,000 clones, roughly 80% recorded once. CD4+ cells and CD8+ cells were each obtained through positive magnetic bead selection, and their purity was assessed by flow cytometry. The chain has TRBV11-3 and TRBJ2-7; perhaps TRBD2 as D (6 bases). The clonotype originates from a middle-aged man in good health. Sequenced material: CD8+ T cells sorted from blood. Here the CDR3 DNA reads TGTGCCAGCAGCTTAGAGTTAGGAGGAGGGACCTACGAGCAGTACTTC. Protein product: CASSLELGGGTYEQYF.